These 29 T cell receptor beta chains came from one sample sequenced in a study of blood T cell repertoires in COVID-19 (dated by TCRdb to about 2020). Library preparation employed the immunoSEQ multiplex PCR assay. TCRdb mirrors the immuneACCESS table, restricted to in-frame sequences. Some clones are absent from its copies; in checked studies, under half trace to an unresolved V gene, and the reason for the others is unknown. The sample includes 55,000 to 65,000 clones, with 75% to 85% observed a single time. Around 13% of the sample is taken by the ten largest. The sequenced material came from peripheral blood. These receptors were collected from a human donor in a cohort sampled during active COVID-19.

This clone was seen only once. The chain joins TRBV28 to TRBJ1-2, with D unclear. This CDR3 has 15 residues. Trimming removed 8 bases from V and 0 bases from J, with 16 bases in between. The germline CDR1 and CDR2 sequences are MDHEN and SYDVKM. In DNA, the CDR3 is TGTGCCAGCGACCACTCAGCGACCTCTAACTATGGCTACACCTTC. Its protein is CASDHSATSNYGYTF.

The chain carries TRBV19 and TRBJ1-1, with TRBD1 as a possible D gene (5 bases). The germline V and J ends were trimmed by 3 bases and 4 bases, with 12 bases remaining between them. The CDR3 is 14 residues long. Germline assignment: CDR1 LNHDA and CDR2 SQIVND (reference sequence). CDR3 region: CASSIPGGSTEAFF. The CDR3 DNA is TGTGCCAGTAGTATCCCCGGGGGTTCCACTGAAGCTTTCTTT.

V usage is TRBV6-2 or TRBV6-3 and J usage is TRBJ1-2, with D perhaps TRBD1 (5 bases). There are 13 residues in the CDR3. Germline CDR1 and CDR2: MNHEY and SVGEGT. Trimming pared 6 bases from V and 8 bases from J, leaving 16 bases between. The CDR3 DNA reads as TGTGCCAGCAGCCCTGACAGTATTTCAGGCTACACCTTC. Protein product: CASSPDSISGYTF.

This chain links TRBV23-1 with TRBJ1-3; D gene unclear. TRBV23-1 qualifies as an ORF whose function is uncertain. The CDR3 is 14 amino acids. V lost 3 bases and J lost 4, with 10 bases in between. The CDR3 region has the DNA TGCGCCAGCAGTCACCGAGGGAAAGGAAACACCATATATTTT. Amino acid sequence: CASSHRGKGNTIYF.

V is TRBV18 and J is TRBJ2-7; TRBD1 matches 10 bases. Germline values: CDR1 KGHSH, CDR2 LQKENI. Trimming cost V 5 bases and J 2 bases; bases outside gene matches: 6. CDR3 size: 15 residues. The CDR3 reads CASSYGTGAAYEQYF. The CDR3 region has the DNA TGTGCCAGCTCATACGGGACAGGGGCCGCCTACGAGCAGTACTTC. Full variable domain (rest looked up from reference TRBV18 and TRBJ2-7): NAGVMQNPRHLVRRRGQEARLRCSPMKGHSHVYWYRQLPEEGLKFMVYLQKENIIDESGMPKERFSAEFPKEGPSILRIQQVVRGDSAAYFCASSYGTGAAYEQYFGPGTRLTVT.

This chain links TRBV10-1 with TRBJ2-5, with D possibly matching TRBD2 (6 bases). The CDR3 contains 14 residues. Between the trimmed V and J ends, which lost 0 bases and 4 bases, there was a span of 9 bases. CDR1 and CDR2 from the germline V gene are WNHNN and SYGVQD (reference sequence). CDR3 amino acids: CASSESSGVETQYF. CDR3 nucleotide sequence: TGCGCCAGCAGTGAGTCTTCGGGGGTAGAGACCCAGTACTTC.

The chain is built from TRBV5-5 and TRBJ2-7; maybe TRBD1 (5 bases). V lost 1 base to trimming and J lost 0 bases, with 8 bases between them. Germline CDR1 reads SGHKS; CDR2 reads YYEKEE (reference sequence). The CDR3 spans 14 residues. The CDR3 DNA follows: TGTGCCAGCAGCTTGACAGGACCCTCCTACGAGCAGTACTTC. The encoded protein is CASSLTGPSYEQYF.

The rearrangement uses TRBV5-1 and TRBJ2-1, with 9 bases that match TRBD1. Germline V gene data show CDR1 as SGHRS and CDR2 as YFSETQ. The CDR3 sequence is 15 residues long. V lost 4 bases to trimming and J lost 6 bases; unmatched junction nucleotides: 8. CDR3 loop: CASSQGQGDPNEQFF. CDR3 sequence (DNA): TGCGCCAGCAGCCAGGGACAGGGTGACCCCAATGAGCAGTTCTTC.

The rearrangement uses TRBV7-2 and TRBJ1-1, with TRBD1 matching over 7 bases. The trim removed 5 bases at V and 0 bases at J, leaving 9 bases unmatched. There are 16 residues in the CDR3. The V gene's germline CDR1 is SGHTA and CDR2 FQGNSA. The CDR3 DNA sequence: TGTGCCAGCAGCAAAGGGACAGCTCGAATGAACACTGAAGCTTTCTTT. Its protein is CASSKGTARMNTEAFF.

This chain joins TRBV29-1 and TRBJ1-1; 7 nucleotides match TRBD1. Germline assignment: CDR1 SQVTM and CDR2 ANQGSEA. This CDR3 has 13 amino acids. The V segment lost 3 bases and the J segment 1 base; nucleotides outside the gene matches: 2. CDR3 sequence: CSVERGQNTEAFF. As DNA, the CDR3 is TGCAGCGTTGAGAGGGGGCAGAACACTGAAGCTTTCTTT.

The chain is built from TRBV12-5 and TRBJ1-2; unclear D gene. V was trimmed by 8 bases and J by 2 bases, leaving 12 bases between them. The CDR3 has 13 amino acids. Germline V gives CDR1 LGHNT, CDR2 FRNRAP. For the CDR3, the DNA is TGTGCTAGTACGTTAGGCGGGAACTATGGCTACACCTTC. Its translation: CASTLGGNYGYTF.

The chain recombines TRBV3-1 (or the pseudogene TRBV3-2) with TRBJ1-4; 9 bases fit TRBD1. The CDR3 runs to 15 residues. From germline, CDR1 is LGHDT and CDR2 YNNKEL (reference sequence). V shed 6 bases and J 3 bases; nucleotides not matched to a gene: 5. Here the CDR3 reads CASRQQGASNEKLFF. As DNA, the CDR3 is TGTGCCAGCAGACAACAGGGGGCATCTAATGAAAAACTGTTTTTT.

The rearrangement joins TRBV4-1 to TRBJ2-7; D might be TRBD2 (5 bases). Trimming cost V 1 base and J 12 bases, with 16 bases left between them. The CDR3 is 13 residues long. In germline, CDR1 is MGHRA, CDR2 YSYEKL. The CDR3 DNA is TGCGCCAGCAGCCAAGGCGGGTCGCCAAGCATGTACTTC. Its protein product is CASSQGGSPSMYF.

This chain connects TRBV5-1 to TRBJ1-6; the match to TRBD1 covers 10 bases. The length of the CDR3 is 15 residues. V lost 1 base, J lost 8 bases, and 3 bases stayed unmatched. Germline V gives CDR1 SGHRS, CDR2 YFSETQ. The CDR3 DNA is TGCGCCAGCAGCTTGAAAGGGACAGGGGATTCACCCCTCCACTTT. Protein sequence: CASSLKGTGDSPLHF.

The DNA of the CDR3 is TGTGCCAGCAGCCCAAAGACAGGGCGCAACGAGCAGTACTTC. Translation: CASSPKTGRNEQYF. The chain couples TRBV7-2 to TRBJ2-7; 7 nucleotides line up with TRBD1. Trimming took 5 bases from V and 5 from J; bases not matched to a gene: 9. CDR1 SGHTA and CDR2 FQGNSA come from the germline V gene. This CDR3 comprises 14 residues.

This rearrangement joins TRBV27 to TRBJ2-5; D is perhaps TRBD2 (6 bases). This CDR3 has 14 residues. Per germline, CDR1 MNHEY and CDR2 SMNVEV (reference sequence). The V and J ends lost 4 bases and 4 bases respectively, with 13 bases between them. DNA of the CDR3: TGTGCCAGCAGTTCGACCGGGACTCCAGAGACCCAGTACTTC. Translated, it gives CASSSTGTPETQYF.

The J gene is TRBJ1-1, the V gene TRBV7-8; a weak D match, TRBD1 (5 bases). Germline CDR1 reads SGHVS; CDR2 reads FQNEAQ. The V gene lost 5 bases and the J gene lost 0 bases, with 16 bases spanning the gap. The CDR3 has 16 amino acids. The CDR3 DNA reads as TGTGCCAGCAGCCCTGGACAAGGGTTGCTGAACACTGAAGCTTTCTTT. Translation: CASSPGQGLLNTEAFF.

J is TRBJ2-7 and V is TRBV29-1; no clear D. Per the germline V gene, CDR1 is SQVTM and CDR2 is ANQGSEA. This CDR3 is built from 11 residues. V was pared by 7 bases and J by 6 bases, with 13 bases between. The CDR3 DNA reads TGCAGCGCGCCAGGTCCGACCGAGCAGTACTTC. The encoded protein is CSAPGPTEQYF.

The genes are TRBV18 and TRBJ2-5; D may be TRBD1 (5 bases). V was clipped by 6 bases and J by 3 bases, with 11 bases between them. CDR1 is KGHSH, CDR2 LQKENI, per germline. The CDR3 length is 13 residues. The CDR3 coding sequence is TGTGCCAGCTCCCCCGACAGAAAAGAGACCCAGTACTTC. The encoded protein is CASSPDRKETQYF.

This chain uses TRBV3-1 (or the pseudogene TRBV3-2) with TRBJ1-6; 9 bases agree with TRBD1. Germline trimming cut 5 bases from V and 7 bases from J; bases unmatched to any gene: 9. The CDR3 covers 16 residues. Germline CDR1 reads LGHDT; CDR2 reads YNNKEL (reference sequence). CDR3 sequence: CASSARDRETNSPLHF. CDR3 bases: TGTGCCAGCAGCGCCCGGGACAGGGAAACGAATTCACCCCTCCACTTT.

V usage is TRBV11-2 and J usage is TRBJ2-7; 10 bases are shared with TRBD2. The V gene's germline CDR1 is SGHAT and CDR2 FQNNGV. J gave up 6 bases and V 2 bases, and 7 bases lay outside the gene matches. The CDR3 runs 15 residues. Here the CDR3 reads CASSLTSGAGGEQYF. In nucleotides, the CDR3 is TGTGCCAGCAGCTTAACTAGCGGGGCCGGGGGCGAGCAGTACTTC.

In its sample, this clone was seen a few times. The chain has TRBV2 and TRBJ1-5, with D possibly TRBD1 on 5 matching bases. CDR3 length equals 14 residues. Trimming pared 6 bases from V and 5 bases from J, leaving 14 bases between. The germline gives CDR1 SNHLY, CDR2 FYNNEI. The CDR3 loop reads CASSRLAGHQPQHF. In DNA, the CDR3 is TGTGCCAGCAGCCGGCTCGCGGGGCATCAGCCCCAGCATTTT.

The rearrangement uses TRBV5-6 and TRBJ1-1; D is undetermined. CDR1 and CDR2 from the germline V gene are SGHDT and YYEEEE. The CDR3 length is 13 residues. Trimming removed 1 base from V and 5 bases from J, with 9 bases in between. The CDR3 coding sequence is TGTGCCAGCAGCTTGCAATGGAGGACTGAAGCTTTCTTT. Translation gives CASSLQWRTEAFF.

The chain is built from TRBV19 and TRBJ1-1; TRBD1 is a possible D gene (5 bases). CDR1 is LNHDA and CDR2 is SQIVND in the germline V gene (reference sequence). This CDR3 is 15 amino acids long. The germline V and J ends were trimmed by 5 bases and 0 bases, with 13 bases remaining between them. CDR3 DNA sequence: TGTGCCAGTAGTTCGCGACAGAGAGTGAACACTGAAGCTTTCTTT. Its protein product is CASSSRQRVNTEAFF.

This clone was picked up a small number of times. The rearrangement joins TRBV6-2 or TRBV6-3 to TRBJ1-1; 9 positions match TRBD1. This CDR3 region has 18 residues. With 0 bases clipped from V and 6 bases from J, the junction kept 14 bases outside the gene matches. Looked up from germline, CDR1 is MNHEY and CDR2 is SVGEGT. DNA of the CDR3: TGTGCCAGCAGTTACTCGAGCGGGACAGGGATTATGACCGCTGAAGCTTTCTTT. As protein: CASSYSSGTGIMTAEAFF.

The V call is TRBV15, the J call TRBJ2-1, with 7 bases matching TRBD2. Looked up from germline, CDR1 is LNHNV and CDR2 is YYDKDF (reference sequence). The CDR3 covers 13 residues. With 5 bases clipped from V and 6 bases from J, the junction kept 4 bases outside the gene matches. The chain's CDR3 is CATSPGLSNEQFF. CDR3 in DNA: TGTGCCACCAGCCCGGGACTATCCAATGAGCAGTTCTTC.

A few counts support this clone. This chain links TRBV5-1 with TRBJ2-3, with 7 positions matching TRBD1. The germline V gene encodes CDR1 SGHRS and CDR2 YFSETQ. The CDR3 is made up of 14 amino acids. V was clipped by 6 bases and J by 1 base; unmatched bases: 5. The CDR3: CASTRGQRTDTQYF. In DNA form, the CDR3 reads TGCGCCAGCACCCGGGGACAGCGCACAGATACGCAGTATTTT.

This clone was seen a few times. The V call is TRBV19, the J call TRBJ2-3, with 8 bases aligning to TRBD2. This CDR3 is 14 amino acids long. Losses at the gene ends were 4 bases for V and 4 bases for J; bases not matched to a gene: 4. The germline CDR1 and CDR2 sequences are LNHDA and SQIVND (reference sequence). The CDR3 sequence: CASSNSGAADTQYF. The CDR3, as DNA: TGTGCCAGTAGTAATAGCGGGGCAGCAGATACGCAGTATTTT.

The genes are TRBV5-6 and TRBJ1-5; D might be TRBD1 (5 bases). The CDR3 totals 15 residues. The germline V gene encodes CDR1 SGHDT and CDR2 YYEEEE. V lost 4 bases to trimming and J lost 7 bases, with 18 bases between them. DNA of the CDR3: TGTGCCAGCAGCGGCGGGGGGACGTCACGGCAGCCCCAGCATTTT. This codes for CASSGGGTSRQPQHF.